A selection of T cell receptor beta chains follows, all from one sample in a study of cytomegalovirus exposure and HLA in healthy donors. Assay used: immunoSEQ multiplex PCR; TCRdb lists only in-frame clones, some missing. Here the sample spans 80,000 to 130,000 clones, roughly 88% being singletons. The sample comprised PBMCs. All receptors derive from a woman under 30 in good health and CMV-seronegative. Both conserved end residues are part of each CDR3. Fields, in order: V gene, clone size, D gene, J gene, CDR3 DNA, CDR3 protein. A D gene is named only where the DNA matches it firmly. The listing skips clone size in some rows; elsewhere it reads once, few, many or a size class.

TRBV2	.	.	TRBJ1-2	TGTGCCAGCAGTAGGGGGGGGCTCTATGGCTACACCTTC	CASSRGGLYGYTF
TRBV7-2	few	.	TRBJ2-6	TGTGCCAGCACCTTGGGAAGACGGGGGGCGGCAGCTGGGGCCAACGTCCTGACTTTC	CASTLGRRGAAAGANVLTF
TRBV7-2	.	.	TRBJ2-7	TGTGCCAGCAGGGACAGCCCTGGGAACGAGCAGTACTTC	CASRDSPGNEQYF
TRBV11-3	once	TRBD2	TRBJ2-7	TGTGCCAGCAGCCCCGGACTAGCGGGAGTAGGTGAGCAGTACTTC	CASSPGLAGVGEQYF
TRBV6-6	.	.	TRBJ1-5	TGTGCCACCGCCCCCCCGGGACAAATTAGCAATCAGCCCCAGCATTTT	CATAPPGQISNQPQHF
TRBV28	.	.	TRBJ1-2	TGTGCCAGCAGCCTCCGAAGTCGTGAGGGTAACTATGGCTACACCTTC	CASSLRSREGNYGYTF
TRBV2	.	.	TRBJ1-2	TGTGCCAGCAGTCGACAGGAGACTAACTATGGCTACACCTTC	CASSRQETNYGYTF
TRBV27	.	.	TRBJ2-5	TGTGCCAGCAGTTCAACACCAAGAGAGACCCAGTACTTC	CASSSTPRETQYF
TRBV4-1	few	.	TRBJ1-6	TGCGCCAGCAGCCGACCAATGGGAGTCTCACCCCTCCACTTT	CASSRPMGVSPLHF
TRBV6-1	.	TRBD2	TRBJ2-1	TGTGCCAGCAGTGAACTAGCGGGGGCCGGGAATGAGCAGTTCTTC	CASSELAGAGNEQFF
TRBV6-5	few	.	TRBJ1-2	TGTGCCAGCAGTTACTCCTCGGGGGGCAACTATGGCTACACCTTC	CASSYSSGGNYGYTF